This TCR beta chain stems from a study of PD-L1 blockade in urothelial cancer. Study summary: At some point between 2013 and 2014 therapy began: atezolizumab 1,200 mg intravenously every 3 weeks. At 6 weeks and at 3 weeks (second dose) after treatment start, blood was analyzed. Typically, measured as a median, blood samples had over 120,000 T cells.

Using immunoSEQ multiplex PCR, the repertoire was profiled, and TCRdb retains in-frame clones only, with some absent. The data hold tens of thousands of clones, with almost 90% observed a single time. Per the germline V gene, CDR1 is SGHNT and CDR2 is YYREEE (reference sequence). The length of the CDR3 is 13 residues. Trimming took 4 bases from V and 13 from J, leaving 17 bases between them. Described time point: pretreatment peripheral blood. Specimen: PBMCs, collected around atezolizumab (anti-PD-L1) treatment. The TCR originated in a man aged 55 to 70 with urothelial cancer. The rearrangement uses TRBV5-4 and TRBJ2-2; D may be TRBD1 (7 bases). For the CDR3, the DNA is TGTGCCAGCAGCCTGAGGGGGCTGGGAGGGCTGTTTTTT. It yields the protein CASSLRGLGGLFF.